This entry lists 7 T cell receptor beta chains sequenced from one sample in a study of blood T cell repertoires in COVID-19. Sequencing was performed with immunoSEQ multiplex PCR; in TCRdb, only in-frame clones are kept and a portion is missing. The profile shows about 50,000 clones, approximately 80% of them singletons. Specimen: peripheral blood. Receptors originate from a man between 60 and 75 years old with acute or convalescent COVID-19.

J is TRBJ2-4 and V is TRBV6-5; 8 bases are shared with TRBD2. Unmatched junction bases numbered 4, after V lost 7 bases and J lost 8 bases. The germline CDR1 and CDR2 sequences are MNHEY and SVGAGI. The CDR3 consists of 12 residues. CDR3 residues: CASTAGGDIQYF. CDR3 coding DNA: TGTGCCAGCACGGCGGGGGGAGACATTCAGTACTTC.

This clone came up once. This chain connects TRBV29-1 to TRBJ1-1, with D possibly being TRBD1 (6 bases). This CDR3 has 13 amino acids. The germline gives CDR1 SQVTM, CDR2 ANQGSEA. V was trimmed by 2 bases and J by 5 bases, leaving 12 bases between them. As DNA, the CDR3 is TGCAGCGTTGAACGGGGGGGCCGTACTGAAGCTTTCTTT. Translation gives CSVERGGRTEAFF.

This rearrangement joins TRBV5-1 to TRBJ2-7, with 12 bases lining up with TRBD2. CDR1 is SGHRS and CDR2 is YFSETQ in the germline V gene. This CDR3 has 16 residues. Trimming at V came to 4 bases and at J to 6 bases, leaving 11 bases not matched to a gene. CDR3: CASSRESLAGGLEQYF. CDR3 bases: TGCGCCAGCAGCCGCGAATCCCTAGCGGGGGGGCTCGAGCAGTACTTC.

CDR3 sequence: CASSLIGSEGGEKLFF. The CDR3 DNA is TGCGCCAGCAGTCTCATTGGCAGCGAGGGAGGCGAAAAACTGTTTTTT. The chain has TRBV23-1 and TRBJ1-4; D is undetermined. TRBV23-1 is labeled an ORF, and its function is uncertain. Trimming removed 4 bases at V and 8 bases at J, with 20 bases between. This CDR3 region has 16 residues.

This chain connects TRBV27 to TRBJ1-2; 9 nucleotides align to TRBD1. This CDR3 comprises 15 residues. Germline trimming cut 6 bases from V and 7 bases from J; bases unmatched to any gene: 12. CDR1 MNHEY and CDR2 SMNVEV come from the germline V gene (reference sequence). CDR3 nucleotide sequence: TGTGCCAGCAGGTCACCGGGACAGGGAATGTTTGGCTACACCTTC. This translates into CASRSPGQGMFGYTF.

The rearrangement links TRBV30 to TRBJ2-6, with 9 positions matching TRBD2. Germline V CDR1 and CDR2: GTSNPN, SVGIG (reference sequence). V dropped 1 base and J dropped 1; count of bases not matched to a gene: 20. The CDR3 runs 22 residues. CDR3 bases: TGTGCCTGGAGTGCGGGAGTCGGAGGAGCGGGGGGCCCTTTTTCTGGGGCCAACGTCCTGACTTTC. Translation gives CAWSAGVGGAGGPFSGANVLTF.

V usage is TRBV9 and J usage is TRBJ2-5; D perhaps matches TRBD1 (6 bases). The CDR3 consists of 15 residues. The V gene's germline CDR1 is SGDLS and CDR2 YYNGEE. V gave up 1 base and J gave up 9 bases, with 19 bases separating them. The CDR3 reads CASSVNEGDAGAQYF. The CDR3 region has the DNA TGTGCCAGCAGCGTAAACGAGGGGGACGCAGGGGCCCAGTACTTC.